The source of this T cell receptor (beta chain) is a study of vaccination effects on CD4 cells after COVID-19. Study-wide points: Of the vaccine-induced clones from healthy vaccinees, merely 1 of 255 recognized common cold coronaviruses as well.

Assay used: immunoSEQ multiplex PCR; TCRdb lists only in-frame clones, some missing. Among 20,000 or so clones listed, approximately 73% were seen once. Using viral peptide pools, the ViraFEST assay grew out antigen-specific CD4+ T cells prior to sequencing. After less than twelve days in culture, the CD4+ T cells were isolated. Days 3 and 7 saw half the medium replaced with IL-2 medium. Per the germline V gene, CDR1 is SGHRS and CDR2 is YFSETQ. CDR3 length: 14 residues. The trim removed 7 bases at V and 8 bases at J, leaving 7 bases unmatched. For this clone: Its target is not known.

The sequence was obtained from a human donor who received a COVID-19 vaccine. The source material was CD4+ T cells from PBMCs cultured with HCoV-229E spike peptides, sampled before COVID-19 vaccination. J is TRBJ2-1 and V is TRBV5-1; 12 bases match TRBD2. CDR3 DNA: TGCGCCAGCGGACTAGCGGGAACTAAGGATGAGCAGTTCTTC. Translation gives CASGLAGTKDEQFF.